The source of this TCR beta chain is a study of T cell responses to AZD1222 COVID-19 vaccine. The CDR3 totals 15 residues. The germline gives CDR1 LNHDA, CDR2 SQIVND (reference sequence). Trimming pared 7 bases from V and 1 base from J, leaving 13 bases between. Method: immunoSEQ multiplex PCR; TCRdb's copy keeps in-frame clones and lacks some. This table holds about 100,000 clones, about 90% found once. This chain joins TRBV19 and TRBJ2-2, with D perhaps TRBD1 (5 bases). The specimen was peripheral blood, collected on day 0 of AZD1222 vaccination. The receptor's source is an adult in good health. This CDR3 is CASTFRDRNTGELFF. DNA of the CDR3: TGTGCCAGTACCTTTAGAGACAGGAACACCGGGGAGCTGTTTTTT. Using reference TRBV19 and TRBJ2-2 for the parts outside the CDR3, the full variable domain is DGGITQSPKYLFRKEGQNVTLSCEQNLNHDAMYWYRQDPGQGLRLIYYSQIVNDFQKGDIAEGYSVSREKKESFPLTVTSAQKNPTAFYLCASTFRDRNTGELFFGEGSRLTVL.